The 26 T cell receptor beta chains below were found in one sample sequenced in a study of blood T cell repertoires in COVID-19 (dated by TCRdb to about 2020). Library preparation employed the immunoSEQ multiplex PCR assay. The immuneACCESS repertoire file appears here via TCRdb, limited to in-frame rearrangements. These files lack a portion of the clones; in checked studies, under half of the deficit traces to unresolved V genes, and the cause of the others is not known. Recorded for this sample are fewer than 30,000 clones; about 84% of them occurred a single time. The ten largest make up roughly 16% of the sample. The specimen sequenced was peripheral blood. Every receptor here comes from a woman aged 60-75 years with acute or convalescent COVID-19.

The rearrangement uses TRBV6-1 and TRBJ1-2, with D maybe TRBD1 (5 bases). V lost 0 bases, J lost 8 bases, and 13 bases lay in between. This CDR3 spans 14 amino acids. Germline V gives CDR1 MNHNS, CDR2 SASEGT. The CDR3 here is CASSEAGRGGGYTF. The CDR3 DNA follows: TGTGCCAGCAGTGAAGCGGGTCGGGGGGGAGGCTACACCTTC.

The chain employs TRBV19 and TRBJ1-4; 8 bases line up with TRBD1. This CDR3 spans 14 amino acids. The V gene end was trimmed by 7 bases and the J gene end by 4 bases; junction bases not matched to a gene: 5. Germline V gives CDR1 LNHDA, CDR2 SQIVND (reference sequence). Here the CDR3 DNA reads TGTGCCAGTACCTCGGGACAGGTTAATGAAAAACTGTTTTTT. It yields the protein CASTSGQVNEKLFF.

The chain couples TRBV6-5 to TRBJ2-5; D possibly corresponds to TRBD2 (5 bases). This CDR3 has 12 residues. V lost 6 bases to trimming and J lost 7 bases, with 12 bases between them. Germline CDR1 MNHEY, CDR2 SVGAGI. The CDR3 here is CASRPPEGTQYF. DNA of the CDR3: TGTGCCAGCAGACCCCCCGAGGGGACCCAGTACTTC.

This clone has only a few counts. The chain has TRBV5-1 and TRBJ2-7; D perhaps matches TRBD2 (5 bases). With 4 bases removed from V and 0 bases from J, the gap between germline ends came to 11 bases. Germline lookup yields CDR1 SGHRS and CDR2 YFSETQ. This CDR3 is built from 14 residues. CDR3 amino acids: CASSASTSSYEQYF. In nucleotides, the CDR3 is TGCGCCAGCAGCGCCTCCACTAGCTCCTACGAGCAGTACTTC. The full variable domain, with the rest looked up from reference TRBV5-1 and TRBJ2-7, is KAGVTQTPRYLIKTRGQQVTLSCSPISGHRSVSWYQQTPGQGLQFLFEYFSETQRNKGNFPGRFSGRQFSNSRSEMNVSTLELGDSALYLCASSASTSSYEQYFGPGTRLTVT.

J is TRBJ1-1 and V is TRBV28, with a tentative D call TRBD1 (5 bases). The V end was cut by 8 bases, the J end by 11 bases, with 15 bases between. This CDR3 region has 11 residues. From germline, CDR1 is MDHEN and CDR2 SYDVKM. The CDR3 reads CASGIQVRAFF. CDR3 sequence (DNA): TGTGCCAGCGGGATACAGGTGAGGGCTTTCTTT.

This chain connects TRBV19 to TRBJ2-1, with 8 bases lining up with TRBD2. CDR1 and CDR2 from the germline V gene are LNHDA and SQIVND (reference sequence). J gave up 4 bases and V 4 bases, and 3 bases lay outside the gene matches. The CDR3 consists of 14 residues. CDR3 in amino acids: CASSTRGGYNEQFF. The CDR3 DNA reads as TGTGCCAGTAGTACCCGGGGGGGTTACAATGAGCAGTTCTTC.

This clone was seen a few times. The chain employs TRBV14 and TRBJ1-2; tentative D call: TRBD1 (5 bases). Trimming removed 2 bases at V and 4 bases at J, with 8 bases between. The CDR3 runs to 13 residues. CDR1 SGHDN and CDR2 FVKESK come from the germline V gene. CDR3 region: CASSQRRGYGYTF. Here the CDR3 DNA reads TGTGCCAGCAGCCAAAGAAGGGGCTATGGCTACACCTTC.

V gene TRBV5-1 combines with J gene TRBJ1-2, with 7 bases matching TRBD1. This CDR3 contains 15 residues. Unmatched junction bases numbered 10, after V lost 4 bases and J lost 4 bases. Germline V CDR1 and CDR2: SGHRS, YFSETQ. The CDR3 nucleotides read TGCGCCAGCAGCCCCGGAGGGGGCGCGGGCTATGGCTACACCTTC. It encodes CASSPGGGAGYGYTF.

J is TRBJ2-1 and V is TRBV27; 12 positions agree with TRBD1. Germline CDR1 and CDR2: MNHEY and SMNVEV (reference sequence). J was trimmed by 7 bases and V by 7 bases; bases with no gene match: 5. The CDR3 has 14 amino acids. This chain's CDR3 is CASTKGQGANEQFF. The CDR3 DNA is TGTGCCAGCACCAAGGGACAGGGGGCGAATGAGCAGTTCTTC.

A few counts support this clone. The CDR3 region is CASSFSAGGNEQYF. The CDR3 DNA reads TGTGCCAGCAGCTTCTCAGCGGGGGGCAACGAGCAGTACTTC. V and J are TRBV5-4 and TRBJ2-7; 9 bases fit TRBD2. Per the germline V gene, CDR1 is SGHNT and CDR2 is YYREEE (reference sequence). The CDR3 is 14 amino acids. V shed 2 bases and J 5 bases; nucleotides not matched to a gene: 5.

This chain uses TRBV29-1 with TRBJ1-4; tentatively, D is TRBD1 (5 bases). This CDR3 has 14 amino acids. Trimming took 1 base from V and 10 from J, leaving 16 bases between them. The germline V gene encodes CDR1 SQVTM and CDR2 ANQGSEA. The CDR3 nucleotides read TGCAGCGTTGAAGGAGGCCTAACAGGAGTAAAACTGTTTTTT. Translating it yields CSVEGGLTGVKLFF.

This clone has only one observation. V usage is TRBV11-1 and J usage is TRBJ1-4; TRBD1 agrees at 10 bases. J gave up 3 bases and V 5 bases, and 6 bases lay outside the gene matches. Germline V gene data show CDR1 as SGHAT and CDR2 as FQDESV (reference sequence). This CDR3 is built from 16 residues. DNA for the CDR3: TGTGCCAGCAGCGTGACAGGGGGCTCGGCTAATGAAAAACTGTTTTTT. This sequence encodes CASSVTGGSANEKLFF.

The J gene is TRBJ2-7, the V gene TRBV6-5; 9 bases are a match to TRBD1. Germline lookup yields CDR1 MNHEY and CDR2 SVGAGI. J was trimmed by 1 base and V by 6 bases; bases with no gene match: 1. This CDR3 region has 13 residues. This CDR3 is CASRGQGSYEQYF. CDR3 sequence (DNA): TGTGCCAGCAGGGGACAGGGATCCTACGAGCAGTACTTC.

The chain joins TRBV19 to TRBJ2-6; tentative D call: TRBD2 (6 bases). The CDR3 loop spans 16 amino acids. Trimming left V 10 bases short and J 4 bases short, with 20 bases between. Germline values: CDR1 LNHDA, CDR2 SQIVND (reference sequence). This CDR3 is CATLGRDSEGANVLTF. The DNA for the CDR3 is TGTGCCACCTTGGGAAGGGACTCGGAAGGGGCCAACGTCCTGACTTTC. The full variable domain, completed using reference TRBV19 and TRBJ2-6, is DGGITQSPKYLFRKEGQNVTLSCEQNLNHDAMYWYRQDPGQGLRLIYYSQIVNDFQKGDIAEGYSVSREKKESFPLTVTSAQKNPTAFYLCATLGRDSEGANVLTFGAGSRLTVL.

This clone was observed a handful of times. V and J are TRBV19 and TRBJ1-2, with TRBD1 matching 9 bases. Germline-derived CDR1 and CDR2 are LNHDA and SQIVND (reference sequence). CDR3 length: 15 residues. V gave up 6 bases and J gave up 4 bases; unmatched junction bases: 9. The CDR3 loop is CASSSPGQGGYGYTF. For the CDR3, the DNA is TGTGCCAGTAGCTCCCCGGGACAGGGAGGCTATGGCTACACCTTC. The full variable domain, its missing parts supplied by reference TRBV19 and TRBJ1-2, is DGGITQSPKYLFRKEGQNVTLSCEQNLNHDAMYWYRQDPGQGLRLIYYSQIVNDFQKGDIAEGYSVSREKKESFPLTVTSAQKNPTAFYLCASSSPGQGGYGYTFGSGTRLTVV.

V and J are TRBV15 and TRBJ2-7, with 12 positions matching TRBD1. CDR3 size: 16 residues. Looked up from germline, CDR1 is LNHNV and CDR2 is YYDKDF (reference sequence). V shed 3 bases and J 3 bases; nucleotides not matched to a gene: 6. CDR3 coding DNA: TGTGCCACCAGCAGGACTGGGACAGGGGGCCGCTACGAGCAGTACTTC. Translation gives CATSRTGTGGRYEQYF.

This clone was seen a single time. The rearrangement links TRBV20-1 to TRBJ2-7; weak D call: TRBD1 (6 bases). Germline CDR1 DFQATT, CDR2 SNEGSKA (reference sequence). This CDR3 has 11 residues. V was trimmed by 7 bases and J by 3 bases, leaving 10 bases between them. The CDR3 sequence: CSGQANYEQYF. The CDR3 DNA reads TGCAGTGGACAGGCGAACTACGAGCAGTACTTC.

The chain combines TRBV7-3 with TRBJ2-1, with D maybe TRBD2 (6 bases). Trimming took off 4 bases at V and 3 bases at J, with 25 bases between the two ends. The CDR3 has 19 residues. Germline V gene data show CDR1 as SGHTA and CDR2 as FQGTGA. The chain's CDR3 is CASSSQPALATYSYNEQFF. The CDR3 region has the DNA TGTGCCAGCAGCTCCCAGCCAGCCCTAGCGACCTATAGCTACAATGAGCAGTTCTTC.

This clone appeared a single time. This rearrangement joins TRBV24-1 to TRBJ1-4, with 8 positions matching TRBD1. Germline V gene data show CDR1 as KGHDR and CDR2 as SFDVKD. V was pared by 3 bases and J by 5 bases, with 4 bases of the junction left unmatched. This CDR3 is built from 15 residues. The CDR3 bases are TGTGCCACCAGTGATGGACAGGGTGAAAATGAAAAACTGTTTTTT. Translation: CATSDGQGENEKLFF.

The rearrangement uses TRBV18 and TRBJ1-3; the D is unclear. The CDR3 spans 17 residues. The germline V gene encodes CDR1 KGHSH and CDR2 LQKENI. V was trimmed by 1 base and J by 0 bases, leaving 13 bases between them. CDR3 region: CASSPRVRASSGNTIYF. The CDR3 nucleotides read TGTGCCAGCTCACCACGAGTGAGGGCGAGCTCTGGAAACACCATATATTTT.

CDR3 DNA: TGCGCCAGCAGCTTGGGCGGGGGGGCCGAGGATACGCAGTATTTT. Translated: CASSLGGGAEDTQYF. This chain connects TRBV5-1 to TRBJ2-3; the match to TRBD2 covers 9 bases. CDR1 and CDR2 (germline): SGHRS, YFSETQ. The J segment lost 6 bases and the V segment lost 0 bases, leaving 5 bases of the junction unmatched. The CDR3 sequence is 15 residues long.

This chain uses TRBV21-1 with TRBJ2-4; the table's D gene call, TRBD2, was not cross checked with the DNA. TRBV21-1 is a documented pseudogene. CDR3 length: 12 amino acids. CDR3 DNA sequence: TGTGCCAGCAGCTCCCGGGGGAACATTCAGTACTTC. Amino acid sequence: CASSSRGNIQYF.

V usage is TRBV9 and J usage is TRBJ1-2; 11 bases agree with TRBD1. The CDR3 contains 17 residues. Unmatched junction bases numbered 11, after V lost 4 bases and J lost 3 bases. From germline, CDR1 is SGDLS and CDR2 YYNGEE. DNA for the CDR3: TGTGCCAGCAGCTCCGGGACAGGGGGTTTGGTGTACTATGGCTACACCTTC. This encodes CASSSGTGGLVYYGYTF.

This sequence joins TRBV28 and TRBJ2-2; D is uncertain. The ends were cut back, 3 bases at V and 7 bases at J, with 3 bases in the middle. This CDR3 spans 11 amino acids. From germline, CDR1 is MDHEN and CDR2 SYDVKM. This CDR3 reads CASSFVGELFF. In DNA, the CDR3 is TGTGCCAGCAGTTTCGTCGGGGAGCTGTTTTTT.

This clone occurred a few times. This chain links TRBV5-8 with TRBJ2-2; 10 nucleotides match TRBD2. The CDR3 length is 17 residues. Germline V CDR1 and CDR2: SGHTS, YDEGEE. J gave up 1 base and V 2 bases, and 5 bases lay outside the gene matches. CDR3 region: CASSFLRLAGNTGELFF. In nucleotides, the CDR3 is TGTGCCAGCAGCTTCCTACGACTAGCGGGGAACACCGGGGAGCTGTTTTTT. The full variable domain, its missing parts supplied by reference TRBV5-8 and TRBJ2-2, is EAGVTQSPTHLIKTRGQQATLRCSPISGHTSVYWYQQALGLGLQFLLWYDEGEERNRGNFPPRFSGRQFPNYSSELNVNALELEDSALYLCASSFLRLAGNTGELFFGEGSRLTVL.

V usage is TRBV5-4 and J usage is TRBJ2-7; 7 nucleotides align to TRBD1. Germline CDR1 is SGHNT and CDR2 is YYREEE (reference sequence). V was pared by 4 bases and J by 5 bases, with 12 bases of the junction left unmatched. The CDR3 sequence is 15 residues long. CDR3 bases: TGTGCCAGCAGCCCCGAGAGGGGACAGAGCCACGAGCAGTACTTC. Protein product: CASSPERGQSHEQYF.